The 20 T cell receptor beta chains given below trace back to one sample, sequenced in a study of shared clonotypes between healthy human individuals. The method was immunoSEQ multiplex PCR; TCRdb's version includes in-frame clones alone and lacks a portion of them. The data contain about 980,000 clones, over 75% of them seen just once; the ten biggest clones take up about 1.5%. Sequencing was carried out using memory CD4+ T cells sorted from blood. Subset reported: CD45RA-negative fraction. The source of these receptors is a man between 18 and 35 years old in good health.

The chain recombines TRBV5-1 with TRBJ2-3; no clear D. CDR1 and CDR2 (germline): SGHRS, YFSETQ. Deletions cut 4 bases from V and 4 bases from J, with 13 bases between. The CDR3 length is 14 residues. CDR3 sequence reads: CASSPSSFPDTQYF. The CDR3 DNA reads TGCGCCAGCAGCCCCTCTAGTTTTCCAGATACGCAGTATTTT.

The chain carries TRBV19 and TRBJ2-1, with D perhaps TRBD2 (5 bases). Germline V lookup: CDR1 LNHDA, CDR2 SQIVND (reference sequence). This CDR3 comprises 17 residues. The V end was cut by 3 bases, the J end by 0 bases, with 15 bases between. The DNA for the CDR3 is TGTGCCAGTAGTATCTCATTGAGGGCCCCCTCCTACAATGAGCAGTTCTTC. Translation: CASSISLRAPSYNEQFF.

The genes are TRBV2 and TRBJ1-1; D unresolved. The CDR3 sequence is 14 residues long. V shed 0 bases and J shed 4 bases, with 9 bases lying between them. Germline loops: CDR1 SNHLY, CDR2 FYNNEI. The CDR3: CASSEAPVGTEAFF. CDR3 DNA sequence: TGTGCCAGCAGTGAAGCCCCGGTGGGCACTGAAGCTTTCTTT.

The CDR3 is CASSSLGQSYEQYF. The DNA of the CDR3 is TGTGCCAGCAGTAGTCTGGGACAGTCCTACGAGCAGTACTTC. The rearrangement links TRBV6-1 to TRBJ2-7; 7 nucleotides agree with TRBD1. Germline V gene sequence: CDR1 MNHNS, CDR2 SASEGT. This CDR3 region has 14 residues. Unmatched junction bases numbered 5, after V lost 5 bases and J lost 1 base.

The V gene is TRBV5-4, the J gene TRBJ2-2, with a weak D call TRBD2 (6 bases). CDR3 size: 15 residues. Germline V gene data show CDR1 as SGHNT and CDR2 as YYREEE (reference sequence). Trimming took 2 bases from V and 7 from J, leaving 15 bases between them. The CDR3 protein is CASSFGFLGGGELFF. In DNA, the CDR3 is TGTGCCAGCAGCTTTGGTTTTCTCGGGGGCGGGGAGCTGTTTTTT.

The rearrangement links TRBV6-1 to TRBJ2-5; 10 positions agree with TRBD2. This CDR3 has 16 amino acids. The V gene's germline CDR1 is MNHNS and CDR2 SASEGT. Losses at the gene ends were 2 bases for V and 4 bases for J; bases not matched to a gene: 7. The CDR3, as DNA: TGTGCCAGCAGTGAAATGAAAGCGGGGGGGCTAGAGACCCAGTACTTC. This sequence encodes CASSEMKAGGLETQYF.

The chain is built from TRBV7-9 and TRBJ2-5; D possibly uses TRBD1 or TRBD2 (5 bases each). CDR3 size: 13 residues. Germline CDR1 and CDR2: SEHNR and FQNEAQ (reference sequence). V lost 3 bases to trimming and J lost 5 bases, with 10 bases between them. The CDR3 nucleotides read TGTGCCAGCAGCTTTGCAGGGAGTGAGACCCAGTACTTC. As protein: CASSFAGSETQYF.

The rearrangement links TRBV7-3 to TRBJ2-2; D gene ambiguous. The CDR3 length is 13 residues. The germline gives CDR1 SGHTA, CDR2 FQGTGA. Trimming cost V 5 bases and J 8 bases, with 12 bases left between them. CDR3 sequence: CASSRNTDGELFF. The CDR3 region has the DNA TGTGCCAGCAGCCGAAACACAGATGGGGAGCTGTTTTTT.

The chain combines TRBV30 with TRBJ2-7; the match to TRBD1 covers 9 bases. The V and J ends lost 5 bases and 2 bases, in that order; junction bases with no gene match: 7. The CDR3 is made up of 14 amino acids. Germline assignment: CDR1 GTSNPN and CDR2 SVGIG (reference sequence). The CDR3 sequence: CAWEGTGRTYEQYF. The CDR3 DNA reads as TGTGCCTGGGAGGGGACAGGGCGGACCTACGAGCAGTACTTC.

The chain couples TRBV6-5 to TRBJ2-2, with TRBD1 identical over 8 bases. Germline V gene data show CDR1 as MNHEY and CDR2 as SVGAGI. The CDR3 contains 15 residues. V lost 7 bases to trimming and J lost 5 bases; unmatched junction nucleotides: 9. The CDR3 is CASTYQGASTGELFF. The CDR3 region has the DNA TGTGCCAGCACCTATCAGGGGGCTAGTACCGGGGAGCTGTTTTTT.

The chain uses TRBV11-3 and TRBJ2-2, with D hard to call. The CDR3 runs 16 residues. V shed 1 base and J shed 0 bases, with 9 bases lying between them. The germline V gene has CDR1 SGHNT and CDR2 YENEEA. The CDR3 DNA sequence: TGTGCCAGCAGCTTAGTAGGTGGTTCGAACACCGGGGAGCTGTTTTTT. It yields the protein CASSLVGGSNTGELFF.

Worth noting for this clone: Other DNA sequences in this specimen translate into the identical CDR3. The chain uses TRBV6-5 and TRBJ2-6, with D possibly called TRBD1 or TRBD2 (5 bases each). CDR3 length: 14 amino acids. Trimming took off 2 bases at V and 3 bases at J, with 5 bases between the two ends. In germline, CDR1 is MNHEY, CDR2 SVGAGI. CDR3 sequence: CASSYGGGANVLTF. The CDR3 nucleotides read TGTGCCAGCAGTTACGGGGGTGGGGCCAACGTCCTGACTTTC.

The chain links TRBV14 to TRBJ1-4, with unresolved D. The CDR3 is 14 amino acids. The V end lost 6 bases, the J end lost 7 bases, and 15 bases lay between the germline ends. Germline-derived CDR1 and CDR2 are SGHDN and FVKESK. CDR3 amino acids: CASSRLGTGEKLFF. The CDR3 DNA reads as TGTGCCAGCAGTCGACTTGGTACGGGTGAAAAACTGTTTTTT.

The chain employs TRBV4-1 and TRBJ1-4; TRBD1 matches at 7 bases. Germline lookup yields CDR1 MGHRA and CDR2 YSYEKL. Germline trimming cut 5 bases from V and 10 bases from J; bases unmatched to any gene: 7. The CDR3 extends over 13 amino acids. The CDR3 region has the DNA TGCGCCAGCAGCGCACGACAGGGAGGAAAACTGTTTTTT. Translated, it gives CASSARQGGKLFF.

In this sample, this clone turned up many times. The rearrangement joins TRBV2 to TRBJ2-5; D ambiguous. CDR3 size: 11 residues. The germline V gene encodes CDR1 SNHLY and CDR2 FYNNEI. V lost 5 bases to trimming and J lost 5 bases, with 6 bases between them. CDR3 nucleotides: TGTGCCAGCAGTTACTTTGAGACCCAGTACTTC. It is translated as CASSYFETQYF. The full variable domain, with the rest looked up from reference TRBV2 and TRBJ2-5, is EPEVTQTPSHQVTQMGQEVILRCVPISNHLYFYWYRQILGQKVEFLVSFYNNEISEKSEIFDDQFSVERPDGSNFTLKIRSTKLEDSAMYFCASSYFETQYFGPGTRLLVL.

This clone was seen ten or more times. This chain uses TRBV4-3 with TRBJ2-6, with D perhaps assigned TRBD1 or TRBD2 (5 bases each). The germline CDR1 and CDR2 sequences are LGHNA and YSLEER. CDR3 length: 17 residues. V shed 0 bases and J shed 2 bases, with 11 bases lying between them. The CDR3 DNA follows: TGCGCCAGCAGCCAAGATCGGATGGGGGCTGGGGCCAACGTCCTGACTTTC. It specifies CASSQDRMGAGANVLTF.

This rearrangement joins TRBV2 to TRBJ1-2, with D perhaps TRBD1 (5 bases). Between the trimmed V and J ends, which lost 3 bases and 2 bases, there was a span of 7 bases. Germline V CDR1 and CDR2: SNHLY, FYNNEI. The CDR3 contains 13 residues. The CDR3 nucleotides are TGTGCCAGCAGTGACCGACAGAACTATGGCTACACCTTC. Encoded protein: CASSDRQNYGYTF. The complete variable domain, with remaining parts taken from reference TRBV2 and TRBJ1-2, reads EPEVTQTPSHQVTQMGQEVILRCVPISNHLYFYWYRQILGQKVEFLVSFYNNEISEKSEIFDDQFSVERPDGSNFTLKIRSTKLEDSAMYFCASSDRQNYGYTFGSGTRLTVV.

About this clone: Within the sample, other DNA sequences also encode this same CDR3. V and J are TRBV7-2 and TRBJ2-7; 15 nucleotides line up with TRBD2. J gave up 4 bases and V 5 bases, and 3 bases lay outside the gene matches. CDR3 length equals 15 residues. Germline V gives CDR1 SGHTA, CDR2 FQGNSA. CDR3 amino acids: CASSLGLAGGYEQYF. DNA for the CDR3: TGTGCCAGCAGCCTGGGACTAGCGGGGGGATACGAGCAGTACTTC.

The rearrangement joins TRBV11-3 to TRBJ1-5; 7 nucleotides agree with TRBD1. The J segment lost 5 bases and the V segment lost 0 bases, leaving 4 bases of the junction unmatched. The germline CDR1 and CDR2 sequences are SGHNT and YENEEA. The CDR3 has 15 residues. CDR3 residues: CASSLDQGDDQPQHF. The CDR3 DNA follows: TGTGCCAGCAGCTTAGATCAGGGGGATGATCAGCCCCAGCATTTT.

This clone was recorded once. In DNA form, the CDR3 reads TGCGCCAGCAGCCTGTCCGGGACAGGGACCAACGAGCAGTACTTC. This translates into CASSLSGTGTNEQYF. This chain links TRBV5-1 with TRBJ2-7, with 9 bases identical to TRBD1. The trim removed 4 bases at V and 5 bases at J, leaving 10 bases unmatched. This CDR3 contains 15 residues. The germline CDR1 and CDR2 sequences are SGHRS and YFSETQ.